This T cell receptor beta chain is from a study of blood T cell repertoires in COVID-19. In the study overall: Acute and convalescent COVID-19 samples came from the United States, Italy and Spain.

Trimming shortened V by 4 bases and J by 3 bases, and 9 bases separated the two germline ends. In germline, CDR1 is SGDLS, CDR2 YYNGEE. The CDR3 has 13 amino acids. Measured with immunoSEQ multiplex PCR; TCRdb has only the in-frame clones, and not every one. In the table there are roughly 260,000 clones, approximately 90% of which are singletons. The study counted Cohort 3 donors as recovered given two negative PCRs, clearance, or symptom resolution. The TCR originated in a woman under 30 who had recovered from COVID-19. The rearrangement joins TRBV9 to TRBJ2-3, with D maybe TRBD1 (5 bases). The material sequenced was PBMCs or T cells enriched from blood (not recorded which). CDR3 region: CASSLKGTDTQYF. The CDR3 nucleotides are TGTGCCAGCAGCCTGAAGGGGACAGATACGCAGTATTTT.